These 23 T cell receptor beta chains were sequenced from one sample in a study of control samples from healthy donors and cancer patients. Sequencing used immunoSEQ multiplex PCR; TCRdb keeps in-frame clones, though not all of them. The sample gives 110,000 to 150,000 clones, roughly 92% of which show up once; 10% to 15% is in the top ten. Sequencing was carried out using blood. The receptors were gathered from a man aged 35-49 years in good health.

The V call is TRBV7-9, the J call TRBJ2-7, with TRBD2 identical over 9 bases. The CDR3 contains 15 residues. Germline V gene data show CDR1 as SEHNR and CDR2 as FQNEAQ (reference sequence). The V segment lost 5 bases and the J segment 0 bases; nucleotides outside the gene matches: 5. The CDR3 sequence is CASSEREANSYEQYF. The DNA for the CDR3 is TGTGCCAGCAGCGAGCGGGAGGCTAACTCCTACGAGCAGTACTTC. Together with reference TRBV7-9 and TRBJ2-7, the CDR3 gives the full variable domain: DTGVSQNPRHKITKRGQNVTFRCDPISEHNRLYWYRQTLGQGPEFLTYFQNEAQLEKSRLLSDRFSAERPKGSFSTLEIQRTEQGDSAMYLCASSEREANSYEQYFGPGTRLTVT.

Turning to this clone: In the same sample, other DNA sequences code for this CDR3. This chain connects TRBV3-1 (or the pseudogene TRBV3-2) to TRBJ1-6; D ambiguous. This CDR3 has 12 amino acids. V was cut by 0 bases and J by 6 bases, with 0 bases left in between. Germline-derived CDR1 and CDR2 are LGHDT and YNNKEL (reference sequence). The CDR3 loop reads CASSQDNSPLHF. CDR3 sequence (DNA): TGTGCCAGCAGCCAAGATAATTCACCCCTCCACTTT.

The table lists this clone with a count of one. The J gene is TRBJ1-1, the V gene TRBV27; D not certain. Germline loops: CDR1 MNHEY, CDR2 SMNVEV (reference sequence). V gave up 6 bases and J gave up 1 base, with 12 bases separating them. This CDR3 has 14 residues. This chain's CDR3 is CASSKPFTNTEAFF. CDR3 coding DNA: TGTGCCAGCAGCAAACCTTTCACGAACACTGAAGCTTTCTTT.

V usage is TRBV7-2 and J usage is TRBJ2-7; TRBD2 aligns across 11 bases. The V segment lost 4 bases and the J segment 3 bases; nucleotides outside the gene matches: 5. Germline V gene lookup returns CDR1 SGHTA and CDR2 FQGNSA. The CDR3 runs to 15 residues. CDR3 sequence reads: CASSSTSGGIYEQYF. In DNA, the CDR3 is TGTGCCAGCAGCTCAACTAGCGGGGGAATCTACGAGCAGTACTTC.

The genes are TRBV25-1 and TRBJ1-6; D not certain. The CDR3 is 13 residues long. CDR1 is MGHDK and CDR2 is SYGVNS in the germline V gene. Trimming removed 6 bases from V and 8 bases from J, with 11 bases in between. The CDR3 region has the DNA TGTGCCAGCAGCGGCCTTGGAGATTCACCCCTCCACTTT. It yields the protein CASSGLGDSPLHF.

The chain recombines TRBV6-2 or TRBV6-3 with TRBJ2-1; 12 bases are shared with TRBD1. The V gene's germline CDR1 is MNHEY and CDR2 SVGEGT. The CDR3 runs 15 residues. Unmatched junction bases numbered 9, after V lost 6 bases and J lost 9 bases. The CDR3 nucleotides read TGTGCCAGCAGCACCTGGGACAGGGGGCAGGGTGAGCAGTTCTTC. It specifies CASSTWDRGQGEQFF.

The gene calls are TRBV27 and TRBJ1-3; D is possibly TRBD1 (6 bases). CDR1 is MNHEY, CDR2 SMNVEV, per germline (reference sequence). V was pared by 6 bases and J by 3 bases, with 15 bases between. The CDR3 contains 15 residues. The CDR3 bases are TGTGCCAGCAGCTCTTTAGGGGGTGGTGGAAACACCATATATTTT. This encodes CASSSLGGGGNTIYF.

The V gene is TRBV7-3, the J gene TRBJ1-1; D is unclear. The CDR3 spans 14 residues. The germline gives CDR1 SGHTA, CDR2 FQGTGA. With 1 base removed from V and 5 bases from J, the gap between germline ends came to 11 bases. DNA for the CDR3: TGTGCCAGCAGCTTAATAGGCGGTGGAACTGAAGCTTTCTTT. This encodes CASSLIGGGTEAFF.

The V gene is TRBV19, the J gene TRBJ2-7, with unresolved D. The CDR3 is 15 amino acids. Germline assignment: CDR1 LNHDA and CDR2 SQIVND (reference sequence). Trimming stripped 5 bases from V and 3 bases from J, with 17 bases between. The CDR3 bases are TGTGCCAGTAGTGCTAAGAACGGTCACAACTACGAGCAGTACTTC. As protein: CASSAKNGHNYEQYF.

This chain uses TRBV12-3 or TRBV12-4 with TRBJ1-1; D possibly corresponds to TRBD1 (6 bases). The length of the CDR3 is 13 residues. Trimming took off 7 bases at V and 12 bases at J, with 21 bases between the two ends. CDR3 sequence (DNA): TGTGCCAGCACCATAGGACAGATGGATCGTTCTTTCTTT. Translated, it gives CASTIGQMDRSFF.

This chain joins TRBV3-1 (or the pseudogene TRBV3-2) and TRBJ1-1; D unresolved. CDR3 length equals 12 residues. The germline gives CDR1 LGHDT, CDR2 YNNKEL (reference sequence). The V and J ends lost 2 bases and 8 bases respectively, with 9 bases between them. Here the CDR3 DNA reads TGTGCCAGCAGCCAAAACAGAGGGGAAGCTTTCTTT. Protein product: CASSQNRGEAFF.

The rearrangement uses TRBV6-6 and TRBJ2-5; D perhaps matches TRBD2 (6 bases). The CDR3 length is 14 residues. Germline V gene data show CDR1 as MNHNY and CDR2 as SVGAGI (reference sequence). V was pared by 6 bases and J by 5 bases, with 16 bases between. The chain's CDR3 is CASREEGMGETQYF. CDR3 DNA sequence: TGTGCCAGCAGAGAGGAGGGGATGGGGGAGACCCAGTACTTC.

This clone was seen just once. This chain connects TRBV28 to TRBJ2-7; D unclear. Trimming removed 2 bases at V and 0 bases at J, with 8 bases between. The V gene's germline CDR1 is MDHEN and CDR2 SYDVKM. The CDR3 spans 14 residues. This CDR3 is CASSLNSDSYEQYF. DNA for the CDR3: TGTGCCAGCAGTTTAAACAGCGACTCCTACGAGCAGTACTTC.

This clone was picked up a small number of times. The DNA for the CDR3 is TGTGCCAGTAGTATTTGGACAGGGCCAGAGAATGAGCAGTTCTTC. The encoded protein is CASSIWTGPENEQFF. The rearrangement joins TRBV19 to TRBJ2-1, with 8 nucleotides matching TRBD1. Trimming took 3 bases from V and 7 from J; bases not matched to a gene: 8. The CDR3 has 15 residues. Germline CDR1 and CDR2: LNHDA and SQIVND (reference sequence). Full variable domain (outside the CDR3, taken from reference TRBV19 and TRBJ2-1): DGGITQSPKYLFRKEGQNVTLSCEQNLNHDAMYWYRQDPGQGLRLIYYSQIVNDFQKGDIAEGYSVSREKKESFPLTVTSAQKNPTAFYLCASSIWTGPENEQFFGPGTRLTVL.

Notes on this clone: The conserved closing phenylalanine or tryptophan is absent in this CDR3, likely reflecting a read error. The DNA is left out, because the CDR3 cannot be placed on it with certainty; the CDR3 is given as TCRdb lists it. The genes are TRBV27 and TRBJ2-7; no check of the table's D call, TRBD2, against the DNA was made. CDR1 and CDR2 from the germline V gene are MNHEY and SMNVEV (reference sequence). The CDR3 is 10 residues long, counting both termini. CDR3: CASSFGLAGD.

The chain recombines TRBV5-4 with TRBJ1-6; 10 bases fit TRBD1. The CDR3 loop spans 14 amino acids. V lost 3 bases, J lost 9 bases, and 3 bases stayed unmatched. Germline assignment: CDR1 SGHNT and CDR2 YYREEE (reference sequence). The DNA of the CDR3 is TGTGCCAGCAGCTCCGGGACAGGGGTTTCACCCCTCCACTTT. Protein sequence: CASSSGTGVSPLHF. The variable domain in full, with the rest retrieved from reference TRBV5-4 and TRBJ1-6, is ETGVTQSPTHLIKTRGQQVTLRCSSQSGHNTVSWYQQALGQGPQFIFQYYREEENGRGNFPPRFSGLQFPNYSSELNVNALELDDSALYLCASSSGTGVSPLHFGNGTRLTVT.

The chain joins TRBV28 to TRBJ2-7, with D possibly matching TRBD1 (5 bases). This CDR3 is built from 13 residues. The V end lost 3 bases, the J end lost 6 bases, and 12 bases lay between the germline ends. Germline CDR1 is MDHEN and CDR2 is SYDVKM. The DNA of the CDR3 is TGTGCCAGCAGTTTGTCAGGGCGAGCCGAGCAGTACTTC. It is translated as CASSLSGRAEQYF.

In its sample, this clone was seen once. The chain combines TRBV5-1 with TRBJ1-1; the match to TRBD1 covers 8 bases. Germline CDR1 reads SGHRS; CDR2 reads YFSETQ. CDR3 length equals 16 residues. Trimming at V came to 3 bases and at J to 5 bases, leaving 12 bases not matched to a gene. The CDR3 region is CASSSGLRQGTTEAFF. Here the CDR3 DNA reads TGCGCCAGCAGCTCTGGGCTCCGACAGGGGACAACTGAAGCTTTCTTT.

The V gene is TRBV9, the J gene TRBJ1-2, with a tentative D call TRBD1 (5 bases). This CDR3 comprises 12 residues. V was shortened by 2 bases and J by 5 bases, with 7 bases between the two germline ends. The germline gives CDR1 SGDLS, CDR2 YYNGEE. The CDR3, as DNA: TGTGCCAGCAGCGTCGAGGGGTATGGCTACACCTTC. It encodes CASSVEGYGYTF.

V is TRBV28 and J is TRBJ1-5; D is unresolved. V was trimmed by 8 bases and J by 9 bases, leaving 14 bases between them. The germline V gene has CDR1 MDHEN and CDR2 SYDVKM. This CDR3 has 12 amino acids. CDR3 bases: TGTGCCAGCGTTGTAGTTGGTCGGCCCCAGCATTTT. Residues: CASVVVGRPQHF.

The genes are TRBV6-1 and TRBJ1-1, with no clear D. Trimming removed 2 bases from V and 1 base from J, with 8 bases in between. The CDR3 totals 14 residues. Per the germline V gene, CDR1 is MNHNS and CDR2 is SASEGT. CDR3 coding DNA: TGTGCCAGCAGTGAATGGGGAGGGAACACTGAAGCTTTCTTT. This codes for CASSEWGGNTEAFF.

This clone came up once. The CDR3 reads CASSQVQGAAYEQYF. In DNA, the CDR3 is TGCGCCAGCAGCCAAGTTCAGGGGGCGGCCTACGAGCAGTACTTC. This chain uses TRBV4-1 with TRBJ2-7, with TRBD1 identical over 8 bases. The ends lost 1 base at V and 2 bases at J; junction bases unmatched: 4. The CDR3 has 15 residues. CDR1 is MGHRA and CDR2 is YSYEKL in the germline V gene.

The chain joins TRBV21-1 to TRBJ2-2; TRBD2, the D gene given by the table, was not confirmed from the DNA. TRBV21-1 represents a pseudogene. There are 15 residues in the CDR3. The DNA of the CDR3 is TGTGCCAGCAGCAAACGGGACTCAAACACCGGGGAGCTGTTTTTT. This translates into CASSKRDSNTGELFF.